A selection of T cell receptor beta chains follows, all from one sample in a study of blood T cell repertoires in COVID-19. This table comes from immunoSEQ multiplex PCR, and its TCRdb copy is limited to in-frame clones, with some not included. The sample has some 57,000 clones; about 85% are singletons. The sequencing sample was made of peripheral blood. The receptors here all came from a human donor in a cohort sampled during active COVID-19. CDR3s leave out the opening cysteine and the closing phenylalanine or tryptophan. The order of the fields is V gene, CDR3 length, J gene, CDR3 protein.

V: TRBV6-2/TRBV6-3; length: 14; J: TRBJ2-7; CDR3: ASRPTLAGVPYEQY
V: TRBV30; length: 12; J: TRBJ1-3; CDR3: AWSPAWPGNTIY
V: TRBV28; length: 10; J: TRBJ1-2; CDR3: ASSRDSYGYT
V: TRBV28; length: 13; J: TRBJ2-1; CDR3: ASITWTSKYNEQF
V: TRBV5-1; length: 12; J: TRBJ2-7; CDR3: ASSLVPNSYEQY
V: TRBV2; length: 13; J: TRBJ2-1; CDR3: ASSDGGRSYNEQF
V: TRBV24-1; length: 10; J: TRBJ1-1; CDR3: ATKDGETEAF
V: TRBV10-1; length: 11; J: TRBJ2-7; CDR3: ASSIDSPYEQY
V: TRBV5-1; length: 13; J: TRBJ2-7; CDR3: ASSTLQGASGEQY
V: TRBV28; length: 12; J: TRBJ1-5; CDR3: ASSLGQGQQPQH
V: TRBV7-2; length: 15; J: TRBJ2-2; CDR3: ASTRVRGGADTGELF
V: TRBV9; length: 12; J: TRBJ2-7; CDR3: ASSVANGAYEQY
V: TRBV30; length: 12; J: TRBJ1-1; CDR3: AWSGKGEYTEAF
V: TRBV5-6; length: 13; J: TRBJ1-4; CDR3: ASSLKGQGSEKLF
V: TRBV21-1; length: 18; J: TRBJ2-1; CDR3: ASSKSRLAGGPSSYNEQF
V: TRBV19; length: 12; J: TRBJ2-1; CDR3: ATRGASGDNEQF
V: TRBV10-1; length: 12; J: TRBJ2-7; CDR3: ASLIAGGHHEQY
V: TRBV3-1/TRBV3-2; length: 18; J: TRBJ2-3; CDR3: ASSRRFRSLAGHSTDTQY
V: TRBV7-2; length: 13; J: TRBJ2-1; CDR3: ASSFSGKSYNEQF
V: TRBV5-1; length: 12; J: TRBJ2-7; CDR3: ASSRGTGGWEQY
V: TRBV15; length: 11; J: TRBJ2-5; CDR3: ATNQGPQETQY
V: TRBV7-3; length: 11; J: TRBJ1-1; CDR3: ASSPRGDREAF
V: TRBV29-1; length: 9; J: TRBJ1-1; CDR3: SVELRGGAF
V: TRBV2; length: 11; J: TRBJ1-2; CDR3: ASTRRGDWGYT
V: TRBV5-6; length: 14; J: TRBJ2-3; CDR3: ASSGHGPPATDTQY
V: TRBV10-3; length: 13; J: TRBJ1-1; CDR3: AISQPGHLNTEAF
V: TRBV10-1; length: 13; J: TRBJ2-1; CDR3: ASSEGLAGGYEQF
V: TRBV11-3; length: 14; J: TRBJ2-7; CDR3: ASSLGGDRTPLEQY
V: TRBV28; length: 13; J: TRBJ2-7; CDR3: ASSLAGGPTYEQY
V: TRBV5-6; length: 12; J: TRBJ2-7; CDR3: ASSLPGVAYEQY
V: TRBV5-1; length: 13; J: TRBJ1-1; CDR3: ASSQHREINTEAF
V: TRBV9; length: 12; J: TRBJ2-7; CDR3: ASSPGTGGREQY
V: TRBV4-2; length: 16; J: TRBJ1-4; CDR3: ASSQEWVSGQGYEKLF
V: TRBV4-1; length: 16; J: TRBJ2-1; CDR3: ASSQVPATSRNYNEQF
V: TRBV19; length: 11; J: TRBJ1-2; CDR3: ASSIGGAYGYT
V: TRBV2; length: 12; J: TRBJ1-6; CDR3: ASSEAGRDSPLH
V: TRBV19; length: 11; J: TRBJ1-1; CDR3: ASSGGQNTEAF
V: TRBV18; length: 12; J: TRBJ1-1; CDR3: ASSFRDRGEEAF
V: TRBV6-2/TRBV6-3; length: 16; J: TRBJ2-2; CDR3: ASNPGLAGGQNTGELF
V: TRBV28; length: 13; J: TRBJ1-4; CDR3: ASSPPGTGVGKLF
V: TRBV29-1; length: 13; J: TRBJ2-2; CDR3: SVQTPGVETGELF
V: TRBV7-9; length: 12; J: TRBJ2-5; CDR3: ASSLPGVEETQY
V: TRBV30; length: 12; J: TRBJ2-7; CDR3: AWGRSGRILGQY
V: TRBV5-1; length: 13; J: TRBJ2-1; CDR3: ASSPSGGSYNEQF
V: TRBV27; length: 12; J: TRBJ1-6; CDR3: ASSLSGSHWSLH
V: TRBV7-6; length: 13; J: TRBJ1-4; CDR3: ASRRRDRVDEKLF
V: TRBV28; length: 16; J: TRBJ1-4; CDR3: ASSSDRDRVLFNEKLF
V: TRBV24-1; length: 14; J: TRBJ2-2; CDR3: ATSDWAAPNTGELF
V: TRBV30; length: 15; J: TRBJ1-4; CDR3: AWNPLGGTATNEKLF
V: TRBV5-1; length: 11; J: TRBJ2-5; CDR3: ASSSDSGETQY
V: TRBV11-2; length: 10; J: TRBJ2-7; CDR3: ASSQNAKEQY
V: TRBV27; length: 13; J: TRBJ2-7; CDR3: ASSLTGMSPYEQY
V: TRBV27; length: 14; J: TRBJ2-1; CDR3: ASSRLAGGVSGEQF
V: TRBV2; length: 10; J: TRBJ1-6; CDR3: ASSAGVSPLH
V: TRBV3-1/TRBV3-2; length: 12; J: TRBJ1-1; CDR3: ASSQDPGTLEAF
V: TRBV5-1; length: 14; J: TRBJ2-1; CDR3: ASSLVSSGSFNEQF